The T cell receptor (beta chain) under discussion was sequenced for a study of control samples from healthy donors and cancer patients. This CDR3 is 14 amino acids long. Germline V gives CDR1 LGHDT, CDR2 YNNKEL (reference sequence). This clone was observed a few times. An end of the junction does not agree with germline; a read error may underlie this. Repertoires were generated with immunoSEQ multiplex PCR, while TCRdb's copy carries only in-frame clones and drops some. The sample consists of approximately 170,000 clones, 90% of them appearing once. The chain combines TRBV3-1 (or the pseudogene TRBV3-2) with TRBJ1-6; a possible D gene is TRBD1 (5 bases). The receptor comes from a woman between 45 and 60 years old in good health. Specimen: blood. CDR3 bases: TGTGCCAGCAGGCAAGCAGGGTTGGATTCACCCCTCCACTTT. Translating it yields CASRQAGLDSPLHF.